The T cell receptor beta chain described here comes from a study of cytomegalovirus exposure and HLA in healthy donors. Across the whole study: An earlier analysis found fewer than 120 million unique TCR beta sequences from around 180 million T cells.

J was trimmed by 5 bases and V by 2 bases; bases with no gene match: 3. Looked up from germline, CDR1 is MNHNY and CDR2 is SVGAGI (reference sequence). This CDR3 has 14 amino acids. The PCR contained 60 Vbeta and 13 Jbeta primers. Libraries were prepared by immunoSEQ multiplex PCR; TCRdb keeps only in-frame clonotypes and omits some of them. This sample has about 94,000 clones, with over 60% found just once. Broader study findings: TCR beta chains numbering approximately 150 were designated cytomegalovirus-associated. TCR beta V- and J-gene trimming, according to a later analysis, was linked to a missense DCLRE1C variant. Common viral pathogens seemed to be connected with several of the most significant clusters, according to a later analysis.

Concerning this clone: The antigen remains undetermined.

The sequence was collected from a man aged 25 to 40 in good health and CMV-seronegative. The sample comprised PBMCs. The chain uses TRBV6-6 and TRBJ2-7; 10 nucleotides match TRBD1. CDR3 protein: CASSYATGGHEQYF. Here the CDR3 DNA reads TGTGCCAGCAGTTACGCGACAGGGGGCCACGAGCAGTACTTC.